The next 11 T cell receptor beta chains were all read from a single sample in a study of T cells in tuberculosis. Sequencing was performed with immunoSEQ multiplex PCR; in TCRdb, only in-frame clones are kept and a portion is missing. The sample shows under 35,000 clones, 92% of them seen only once. The time point here: new active TB diagnosis, blood taken before or within 7 days of starting treatment. This specimen was PBMCs, taken at tuberculosis diagnosis. The receptors stem from an adult with tuberculosis. Some clones in this sample may be carry-over from other donors' samples.

This clone was counted a few times. The rearrangement joins TRBV30 to TRBJ1-6, with 7 nucleotides matching TRBD1. V was pared by 3 bases and J by 7 bases, with 12 bases of the junction left unmatched. The CDR3 sequence is 16 residues long. Germline V gene lookup returns CDR1 GTSNPN and CDR2 SVGIG (reference sequence). CDR3 sequence (DNA): TGTGCCTGGAGCAGACAGGGTTCAACGGACAATTCACCCCTCCACTTT. It translates to CAWSRQGSTDNSPLHF.

J is TRBJ1-5 and V is TRBV6-1; 11 nucleotides align to TRBD1. The CDR3 is 15 amino acids. Trimming took 6 bases from V and 4 from J; bases not matched to a gene: 5. The germline gives CDR1 MNHNS, CDR2 SASEGT. The CDR3 region has the DNA TGTGCCAGCAGCTCCGGGACAGGGGGGAATCAGCCCCAGCATTTT. It specifies CASSSGTGGNQPQHF.

J is TRBJ1-1 and V is TRBV6-6; D gene ambiguous. CDR3 size: 13 residues. V lost 3 bases and J lost 1, with 6 bases in between. The germline CDR1 and CDR2 sequences are MNHNY and SVGAGI (reference sequence). CDR3 nucleotides: TGTGCCAGCAGTTATGGCCCGAACACTGAAGCTTTCTTT. Encoded protein: CASSYGPNTEAFF.

The chain joins TRBV9 to TRBJ1-1; 8 bases agree with TRBD1. Trimming cost V 3 bases and J 6 bases; bases outside gene matches: 4. Germline values: CDR1 SGDLS, CDR2 YYNGEE. This CDR3 is 13 amino acids long. The CDR3 DNA reads TGTGCCAGCAGCGGGACAGGGAGCGCTGAAGCTTTCTTT. Its protein product is CASSGTGSAEAFF.

This chain links TRBV7-9 with TRBJ2-7, with 10 bases identical to TRBD1. CDR3 size: 15 residues. Germline trimming cut 0 bases from V and 2 bases from J; bases unmatched to any gene: 1. CDR1 SEHNR and CDR2 FQNEAQ come from the germline V gene (reference sequence). The CDR3 coding sequence is TGTGCCAGCAGCTTAGCCGGGACAGGGGCCTACGAGCAGTACTTC. Its translation: CASSLAGTGAYEQYF.

The chain links TRBV6-1 to TRBJ1-2, with TRBD1 as a possible D gene (6 bases). V gave up 6 bases and J gave up 1 base, with 9 bases separating them. Germline CDR1 reads MNHNS; CDR2 reads SASEGT. The CDR3 sequence is 13 residues long. CDR3 bases: TGTGCCAGCAGACACAGGGATAACTATGGCTACACCTTC. It codes for CASRHRDNYGYTF.

The J gene is TRBJ1-6, the V gene TRBV27; 7 nucleotides line up with TRBD1. This CDR3 has 14 amino acids. CDR1 is MNHEY and CDR2 is SMNVEV in the germline V gene (reference sequence). Trimming removed 3 bases from V and 7 bases from J; junction bases left unmatched: 3. In DNA form, the CDR3 reads TGTGCCAGCAGTTTGGGACAGTCCAATTCACCCCTCCACTTT. Translating it yields CASSLGQSNSPLHF.

The V gene is TRBV4-1, the J gene TRBJ2-2; the match to TRBD2 covers 11 bases. Trimming cost V 2 bases and J 5 bases; bases outside gene matches: 7. Germline V lookup: CDR1 MGHRA, CDR2 YSYEKL. This CDR3 comprises 17 residues. This CDR3 is CASSQIAGGLFTGELFF. The CDR3 DNA follows: TGCGCCAGCAGCCAAATAGCGGGGGGGCTTTTTACCGGGGAGCTGTTTTTT.

V usage is TRBV5-6 and J usage is TRBJ2-1, with 11 bases lining up with TRBD2. The J segment lost 4 bases and the V segment lost 5 bases, leaving 5 bases of the junction unmatched. This CDR3 is built from 15 residues. Germline lookup yields CDR1 SGHDT and CDR2 YYEEEE. CDR3 DNA sequence: TGTGCCAGCAGTTCTAGCGGGGGGCCATACAATGAGCAGTTCTTC. Amino acid sequence: CASSSSGGPYNEQFF.

The V call is TRBV6-6, the J call TRBJ1-5; possibly TRBD1 for D (6 bases). CDR3 size: 16 residues. Germline V gene lookup returns CDR1 MNHNY and CDR2 SVGAGI (reference sequence). The germline V and J ends were trimmed by 6 bases and 4 bases, with 19 bases remaining between them. The CDR3 DNA sequence: TGTGCCAGCAGCACGCAGGGGACCCTTAGGAATCAGCCCCAGCATTTT. It yields the protein CASSTQGTLRNQPQHF.

The chain's CDR3 is CASSEGDRVNSPLHF. CDR3 coding DNA: TGTGCCAGCAGTGAGGGGGACAGGGTTAATTCACCCCTCCACTTT. The chain joins TRBV6-1 to TRBJ1-6, with 9 positions matching TRBD1. Germline V gene data show CDR1 as MNHNS and CDR2 as SASEGT. The V gene end was trimmed by 3 bases and the J gene end by 6 bases; junction bases not matched to a gene: 3. There are 15 residues in the CDR3.